This T cell receptor (beta chain) originates from a study of identical twins. Concerning this clonotype itself: The antigen is unknown.

MiXCR was run by TCRdb on the 5' RACE reads, yielding one entry per CDR3 protein. Of about 890,000 distinct CDR3 sequences listed, roughly 12% are singletons. Whole-study findings and limits: The more abundant beta clonotypes in cord blood had fewer insertions, and memory repertoires did not show this.

This sample was shared with a second study, whose subject was yellow fever vaccine responses in identical twins.

This clonotype originated in a woman in her late teens or twenties in good health. Sequenced material: PBMCs.

CDR3 DNA sequence: TGTGCCACCAGCCTTCGTAGGGGACAGGGGAATTCACCCCTCCACTTT. Translating it yields CATSLRRGQGNSPLHF. The chain has TRBV15 and TRBJ1-6; TRBD1 aligns across 10 bases. The CDR3 length is 16 residues. Germline V lookup: CDR1 LNHNV, CDR2 YYDKDF (reference sequence). Unmatched junction bases numbered 8, after V lost 5 bases and J lost 7 bases.